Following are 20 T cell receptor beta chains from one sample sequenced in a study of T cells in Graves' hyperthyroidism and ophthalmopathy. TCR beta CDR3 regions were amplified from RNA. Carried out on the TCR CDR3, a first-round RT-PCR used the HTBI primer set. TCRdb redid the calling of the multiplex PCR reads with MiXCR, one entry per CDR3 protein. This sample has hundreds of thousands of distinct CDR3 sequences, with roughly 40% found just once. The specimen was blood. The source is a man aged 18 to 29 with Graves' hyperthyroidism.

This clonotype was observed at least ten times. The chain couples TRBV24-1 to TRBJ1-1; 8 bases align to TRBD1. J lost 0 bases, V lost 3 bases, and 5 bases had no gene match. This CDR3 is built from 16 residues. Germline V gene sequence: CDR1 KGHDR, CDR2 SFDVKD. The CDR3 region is CATSDGPTGVNTEAFF. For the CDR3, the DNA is TGTGCCACCAGTGATGGGCCGACAGGGGTGAACACTGAAGCTTTCTTT.

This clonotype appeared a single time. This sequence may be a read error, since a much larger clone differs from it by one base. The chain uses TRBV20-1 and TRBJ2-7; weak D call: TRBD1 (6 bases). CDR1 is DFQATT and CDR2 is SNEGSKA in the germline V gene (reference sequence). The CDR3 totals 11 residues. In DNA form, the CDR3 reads TGCAGTGCTCCAGGGGTAGGCGAGCGGTACTTC. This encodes CSAPGVGERYF.

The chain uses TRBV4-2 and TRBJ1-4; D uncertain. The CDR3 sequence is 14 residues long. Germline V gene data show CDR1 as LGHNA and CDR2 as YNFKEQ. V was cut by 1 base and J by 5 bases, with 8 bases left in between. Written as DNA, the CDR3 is TGTGCCAGCAGCCAAGTTTCCGAGAATGAAAAACTGTTTTTT. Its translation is CASSQVSENEKLFF.

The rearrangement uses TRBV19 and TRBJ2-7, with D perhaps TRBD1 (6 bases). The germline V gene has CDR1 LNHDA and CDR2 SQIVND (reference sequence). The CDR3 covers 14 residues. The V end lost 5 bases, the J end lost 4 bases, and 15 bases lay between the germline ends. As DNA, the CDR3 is TGTGCCAGTAGTTATACAGGGAAGTCTTACGAGCAGTACTTC. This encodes CASSYTGKSYEQYF.

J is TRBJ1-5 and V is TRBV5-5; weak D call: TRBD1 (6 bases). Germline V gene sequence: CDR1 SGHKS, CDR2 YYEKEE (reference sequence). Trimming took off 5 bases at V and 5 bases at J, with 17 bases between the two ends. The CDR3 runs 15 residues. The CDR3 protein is CASSSSGARDQPQHF. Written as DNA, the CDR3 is TGTGCCAGCAGTTCCTCGGGGGCGCGGGATCAGCCCCAGCATTTT.

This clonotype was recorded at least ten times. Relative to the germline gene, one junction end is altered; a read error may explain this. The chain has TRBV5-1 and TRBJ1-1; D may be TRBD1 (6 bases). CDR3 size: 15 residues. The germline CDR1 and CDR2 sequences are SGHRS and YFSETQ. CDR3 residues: CASSLVGGSNTEAFF. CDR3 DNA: TGTGCCAGCAGCTTAGTGGGGGGCTCGAACACTGAAGCTTTCTTT.

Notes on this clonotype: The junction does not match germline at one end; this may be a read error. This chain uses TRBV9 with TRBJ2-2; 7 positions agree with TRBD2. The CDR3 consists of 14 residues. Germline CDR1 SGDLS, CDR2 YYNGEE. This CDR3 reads CASSASGYTGEPFF. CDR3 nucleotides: TGTGCCAGCAGTGCTAGCGGCTACACCGGGGAGCCGTTTTTT.

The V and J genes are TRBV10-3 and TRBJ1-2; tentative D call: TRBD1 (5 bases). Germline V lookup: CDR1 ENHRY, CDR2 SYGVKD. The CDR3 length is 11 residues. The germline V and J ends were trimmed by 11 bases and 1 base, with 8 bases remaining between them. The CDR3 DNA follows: TGTGCCGGGACCCATAACTATGGCTACACCTTC. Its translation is CAGTHNYGYTF.

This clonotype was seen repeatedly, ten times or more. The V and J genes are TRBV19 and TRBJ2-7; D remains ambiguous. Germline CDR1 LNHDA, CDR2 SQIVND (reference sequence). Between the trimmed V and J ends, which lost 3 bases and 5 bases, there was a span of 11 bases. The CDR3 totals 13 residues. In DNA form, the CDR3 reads TGTGCCAGTAGTATTCGGACGGGTAACGAGCAGTACTTC. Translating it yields CASSIRTGNEQYF.

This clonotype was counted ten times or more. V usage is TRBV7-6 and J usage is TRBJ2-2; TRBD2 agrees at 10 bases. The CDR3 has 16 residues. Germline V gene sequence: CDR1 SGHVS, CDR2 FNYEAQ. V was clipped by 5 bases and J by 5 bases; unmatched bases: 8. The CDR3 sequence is CASSPSGGASTGELFF. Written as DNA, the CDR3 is TGTGCCAGCAGCCCCAGCGGGGGGGCCTCGACCGGGGAGCTGTTTTTT.

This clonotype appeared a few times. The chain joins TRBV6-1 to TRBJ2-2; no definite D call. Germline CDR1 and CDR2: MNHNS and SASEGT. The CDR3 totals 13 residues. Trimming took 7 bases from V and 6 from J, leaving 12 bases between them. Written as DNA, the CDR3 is TGTGCCAGCAAAGAAGGGCGTCCCGGGGAGCTGTTTTTT. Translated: CASKEGRPGELFF.

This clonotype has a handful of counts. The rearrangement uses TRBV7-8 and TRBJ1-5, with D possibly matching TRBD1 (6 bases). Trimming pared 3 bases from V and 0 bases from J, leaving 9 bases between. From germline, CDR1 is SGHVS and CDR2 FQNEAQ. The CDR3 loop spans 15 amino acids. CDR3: CASSLGHYSNQPQHF. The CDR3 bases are TGTGCCAGCAGCTTGGGACATTATAGCAATCAGCCCCAGCATTTT.

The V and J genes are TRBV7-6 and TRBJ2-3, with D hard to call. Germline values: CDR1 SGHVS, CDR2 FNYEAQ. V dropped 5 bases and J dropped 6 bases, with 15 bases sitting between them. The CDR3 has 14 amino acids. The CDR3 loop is CASSLRLSFDTQYF. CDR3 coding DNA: TGTGCCAGCAGCCTTCGGCTGTCCTTCGATACGCAGTATTTT.

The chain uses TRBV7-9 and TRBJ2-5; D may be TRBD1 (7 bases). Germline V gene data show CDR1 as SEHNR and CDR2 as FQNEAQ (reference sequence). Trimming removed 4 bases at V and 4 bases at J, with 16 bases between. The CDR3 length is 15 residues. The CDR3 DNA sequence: TGTGCCAGCAGCTCGGAGGAGGGGGCGGGAGAGACCCAGTACTTC. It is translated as CASSSEEGAGETQYF.

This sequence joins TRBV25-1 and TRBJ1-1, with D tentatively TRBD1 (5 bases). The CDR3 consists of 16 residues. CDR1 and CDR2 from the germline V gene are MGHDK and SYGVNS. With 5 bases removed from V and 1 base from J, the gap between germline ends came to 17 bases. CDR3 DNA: TGTGCCAGCAGTTTACCCCTGGGGGTGAGGAACACTGAAGCTTTCTTT. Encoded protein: CASSLPLGVRNTEAFF.

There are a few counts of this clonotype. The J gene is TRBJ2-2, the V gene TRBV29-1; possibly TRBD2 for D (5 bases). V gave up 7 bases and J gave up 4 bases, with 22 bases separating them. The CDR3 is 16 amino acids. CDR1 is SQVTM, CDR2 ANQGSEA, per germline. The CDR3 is CSAPVGSGLGTGELFF. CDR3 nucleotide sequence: TGCAGCGCGCCTGTGGGGTCGGGGTTAGGCACCGGGGAGCTGTTTTTT.

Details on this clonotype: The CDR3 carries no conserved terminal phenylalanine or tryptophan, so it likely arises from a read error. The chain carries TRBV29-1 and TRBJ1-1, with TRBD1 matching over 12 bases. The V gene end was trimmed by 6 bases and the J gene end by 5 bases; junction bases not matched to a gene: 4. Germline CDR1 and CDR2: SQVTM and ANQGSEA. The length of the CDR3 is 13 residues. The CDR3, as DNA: TGCAGCGTCATGGGACAGGGGGCGACTGAAGCTTTCCTT. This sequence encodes CSVMGQGATEAFL.

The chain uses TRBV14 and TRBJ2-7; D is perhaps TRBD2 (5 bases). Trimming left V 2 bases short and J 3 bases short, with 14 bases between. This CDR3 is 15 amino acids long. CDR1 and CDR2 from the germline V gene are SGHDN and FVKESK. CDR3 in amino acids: CASSQRRSRDYEQYF. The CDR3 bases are TGTGCCAGCAGCCAACGCAGGTCCCGGGACTACGAGCAGTACTTC.

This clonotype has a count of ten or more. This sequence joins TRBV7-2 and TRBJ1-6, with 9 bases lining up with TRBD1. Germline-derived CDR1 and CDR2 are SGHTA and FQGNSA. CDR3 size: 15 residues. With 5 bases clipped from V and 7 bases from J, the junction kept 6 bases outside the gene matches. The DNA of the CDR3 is TGTGCCAGCAGCCCCCCCGGGACAGGGAATTCACCCCTCCACTTT. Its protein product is CASSPPGTGNSPLHF.

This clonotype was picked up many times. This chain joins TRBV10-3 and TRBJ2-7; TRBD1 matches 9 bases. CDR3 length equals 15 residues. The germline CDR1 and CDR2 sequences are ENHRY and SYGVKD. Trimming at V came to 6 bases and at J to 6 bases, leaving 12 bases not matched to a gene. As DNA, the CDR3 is TGTGCCATCAGAACAAAAGGGACAGGGACCCTCGAGCAGTACTTC. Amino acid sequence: CAIRTKGTGTLEQYF.